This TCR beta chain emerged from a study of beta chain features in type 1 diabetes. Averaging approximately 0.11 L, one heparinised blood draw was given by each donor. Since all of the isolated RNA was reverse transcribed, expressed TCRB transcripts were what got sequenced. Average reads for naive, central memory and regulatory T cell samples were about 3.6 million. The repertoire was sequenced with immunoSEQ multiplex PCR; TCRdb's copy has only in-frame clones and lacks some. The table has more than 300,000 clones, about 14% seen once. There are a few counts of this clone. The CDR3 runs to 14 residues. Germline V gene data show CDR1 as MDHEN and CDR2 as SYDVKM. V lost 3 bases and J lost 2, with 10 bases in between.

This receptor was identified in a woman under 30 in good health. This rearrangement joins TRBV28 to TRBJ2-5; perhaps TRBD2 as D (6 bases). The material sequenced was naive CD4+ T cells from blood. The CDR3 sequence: CASSFGGEQETQYF. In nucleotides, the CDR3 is TGTGCCAGCAGTTTTGGCGGGGAACAAGAGACCCAGTACTTC.